These 9 T cell receptor beta chains came from one sample sequenced in a study of radiation and T cells in renal cell carcinoma. Specified time point: baseline pretreatment blood. The treatment here: 15 Gy SBRT to primary tumor, nephrectomy 4 weeks later. The data were produced by immunoSEQ multiplex PCR, yet TCRdb's version contains in-frame clones alone and is incomplete. The top ten clones hold over 3.5% of a sample with approximately 150,000 clones, approximately 90% of them seen once. Sequenced material: blood, taken from a patient whose treatment included radiotherapy and nephrectomy. The source is a woman in her seventies with renal cell carcinoma.

This clone appeared a single time. This chain connects TRBV6-4 to TRBJ1-1; 7 bases map to TRBD1. J gave up 3 bases and V 9 bases, and 13 bases lay outside the gene matches. CDR3 length: 15 amino acids. The germline V gene has CDR1 MRHNA and CDR2 SNTAGT. DNA of the CDR3: TGTGCCAGTTATGACAGGGAGAGACGGTACACTGAAGCTTTCTTT. It specifies CASYDRERRYTEAFF.

The gene calls are TRBV5-4 and TRBJ2-7; a weak D match, TRBD2 (7 bases). CDR3 length equals 13 residues. The ends were cut back, 0 bases at V and 7 bases at J, with 11 bases in the middle. CDR1 is SGHNT and CDR2 is YYREEE in the germline V gene (reference sequence). Written as DNA, the CDR3 is TGTGCCAGCAGCTTGGGGGGGGGCCCGGAGCAGTACTTC. It encodes CASSLGGGPEQYF.

The gene calls are TRBV5-6 and TRBJ1-1, with TRBD1 matching over 8 bases. From germline, CDR1 is SGHDT and CDR2 YYEEEE. V was clipped by 3 bases and J by 1 base; unmatched bases: 5. The CDR3 totals 15 residues. This CDR3 reads CASSYLGQGNTEAFF. The CDR3 bases are TGTGCCAGCAGCTATCTCGGACAGGGGAACACTGAAGCTTTCTTT.

The sample holds a few counts of this clone. The rearrangement uses TRBV7-9 and TRBJ1-3, with D tentatively TRBD1 (6 bases). Trimming pared 5 bases from V and 1 base from J, leaving 12 bases between. Germline-derived CDR1 and CDR2 are SEHNR and FQNEAQ (reference sequence). This CDR3 spans 15 amino acids. This CDR3 is CASSATGMSGNTIYF. DNA of the CDR3: TGTGCCAGCAGCGCTACAGGGATGTCTGGAAACACCATATATTTT.

This chain uses TRBV7-2 with TRBJ1-5; tentative D call: TRBD1 (6 bases). Germline-derived CDR1 and CDR2 are SGHTA and FQGNSA. The ends were cut back, 2 bases at V and 4 bases at J, with 9 bases in the middle. This CDR3 is built from 14 residues. CDR3 protein: CASSLQGINQPQHF. Written as DNA, the CDR3 is TGTGCCAGCAGCTTACAGGGGATTAATCAGCCCCAGCATTTT.

The rearrangement links TRBV7-2 to TRBJ1-1; D uncertain. This CDR3 spans 14 amino acids. Germline CDR1 is SGHTA and CDR2 is FQGNSA. V was trimmed by 3 bases and J by 5 bases, leaving 13 bases between them. CDR3 in amino acids: CASSFTAIGTEAFF. The CDR3 nucleotides read TGTGCCAGCAGCTTTACAGCTATAGGGACTGAAGCTTTCTTT.

The J gene is TRBJ1-1, the V gene TRBV19, with D possibly being TRBD1 (6 bases). CDR3 length: 15 residues. CDR1 and CDR2 (germline): LNHDA, SQIVND (reference sequence). V was shortened by 3 bases and J by 0 bases, with 11 bases between the two germline ends. The CDR3 DNA sequence: TGTGCCAGTAGTATCCCGGGGGGCATGAACACTGAAGCTTTCTTT. It translates to CASSIPGGMNTEAFF.

This rearrangement joins TRBV4-2 to TRBJ1-3; possible D gene TRBD1, 6 bases. The V and J ends lost 0 bases and 2 bases respectively, with 23 bases between them. Germline V gene lookup returns CDR1 LGHNA and CDR2 YNFKEQ. This CDR3 is built from 20 residues. The CDR3 DNA reads TGTGCCAGCAGCCAAGATCGGGGGGGGCGTCCCGGCATGACTGGAAACACCATATATTTT. Its protein is CASSQDRGGRPGMTGNTIYF.

The CDR3 is CASSSQAFLSNQPQHF. CDR3 DNA: TGTGCCAGCAGCTCTCAAGCATTCCTTAGCAATCAGCCCCAGCATTTT. The chain has TRBV28 and TRBJ1-5; no clear D gene. V lost 6 bases to trimming and J lost 0 bases, with 15 bases between them. The CDR3 has 16 amino acids. Germline V gene data show CDR1 as MDHEN and CDR2 as SYDVKM.